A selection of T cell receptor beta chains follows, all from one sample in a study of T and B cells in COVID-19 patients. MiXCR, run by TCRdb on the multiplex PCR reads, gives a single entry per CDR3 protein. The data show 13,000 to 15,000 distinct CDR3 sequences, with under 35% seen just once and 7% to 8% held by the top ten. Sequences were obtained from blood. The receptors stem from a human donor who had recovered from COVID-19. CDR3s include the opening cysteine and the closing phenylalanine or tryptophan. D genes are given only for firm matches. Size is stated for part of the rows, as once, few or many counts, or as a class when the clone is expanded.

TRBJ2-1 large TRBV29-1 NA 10 CSVEVNEQFF TGCAGCGTTGAAGTCAATGAGCAGTTCTTC
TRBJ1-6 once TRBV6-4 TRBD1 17 CASTPGGHRTYNSPLHF TGTGCCAGCACGCCAGGGGGCCATCGCACCTATAATTCACCCCTCCACTTT
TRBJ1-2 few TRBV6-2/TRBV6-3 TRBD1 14 CASRTTGTGESYTF TGTGCCAGCAGGACTACCGGGACAGGGGAAAGCTACACCTTC
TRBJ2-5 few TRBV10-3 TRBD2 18 CAISEPNRLAGGQETQYF TGTGCCATCAGTGAGCCCAACAGACTAGCGGGAGGCCAAGAGACCCAGTACTTC
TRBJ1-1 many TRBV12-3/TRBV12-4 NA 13 CASTKVGWVEAFF TGTGCCAGCACTAAAGTGGGATGGGTTGAAGCTTTCTTT
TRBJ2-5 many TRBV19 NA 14 CASSIAPYRETQYF TGTGCCAGTAGTATAGCCCCTTATCGGGAGACCCAGTACTTC
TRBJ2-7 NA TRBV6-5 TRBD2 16 CASSYTLGGKNYEQYF TGTGCCAGCAGTTACACCCTGGGGGGGAAGAACTACGAGCAGTACTTC
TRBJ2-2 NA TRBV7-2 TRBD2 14 CASTNLAVTGELFF TGTGCCAGCACCAATCTAGCGGTTACCGGGGAGCTGTTTTTT
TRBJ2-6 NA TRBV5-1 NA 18 CASSLGGLPYSGANVLTF TGCGCCAGCAGCTTGGGTGGACTACCCTACTCTGGGGCCAACGTCCTGACTTTC
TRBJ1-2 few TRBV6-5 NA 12 CASRQAGHFYTF TGTGCCAGCAGGCAAGCGGGACATTTCTACACCTTC
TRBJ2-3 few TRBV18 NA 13 CASSEGRRDTQYF TGTGCCAGCTCAGAGGGACGGAGAGATACGCAGTATTTT
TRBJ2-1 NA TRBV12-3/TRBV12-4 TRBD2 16 CASSLVASGGVGEQFF TGTGCCAGCAGTTTAGTCGCTAGCGGGGGGGTTGGTGAGCAGTTCTTC
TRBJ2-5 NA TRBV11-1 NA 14 CASSLHQGQETQYF TGTGCCAGCAGCTTACACCAGGGTCAAGAGACCCAGTACTTC
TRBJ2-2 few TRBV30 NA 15 CAWSGRRGYTGELFF TGTGCCTGGAGTGGAAGGCGGGGATACACCGGGGAGCTGTTTTTT
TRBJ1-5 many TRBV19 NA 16 CASSRFRGAGNQPQHF TGTGCCAGTAGTCGGTTCCGGGGGGCAGGCAATCAGCCCCAGCATTTT
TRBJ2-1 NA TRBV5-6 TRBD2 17 CASSRLTSGRRIDEQFF TGTGCCAGCAGCCGCCTCACTAGCGGGCGACGAATCGATGAGCAGTTCTTC
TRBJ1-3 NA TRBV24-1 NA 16 CATSDRTDRSGNTIYF TGTGCCACCAGTGATCGGACGGATCGCTCTGGAAACACCATATATTTT
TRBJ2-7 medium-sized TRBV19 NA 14 CASSMRHGVGEQYF TGTGCCAGTAGTATGAGACACGGAGTGGGAGAGCAGTACTTC
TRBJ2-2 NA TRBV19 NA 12 CALDEGTPELFF TGTGCCCTGGATGAGGGAACACCGGAGCTGTTTTTT
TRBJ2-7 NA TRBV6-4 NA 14 CASSEFKWQQGQYF TGTGCCAGCAGTGAGTTTAAGTGGCAGCAGGGGCAGTACTTC
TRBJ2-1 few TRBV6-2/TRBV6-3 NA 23 CASSYPLGLNSEAVDRSGPGQFF TGTGCCAGCAGTTACCCCCTTGGGCTGAATAGCGAAGCGGTGGATCGGTCAGGTCCGGGGCAGTTCTTC
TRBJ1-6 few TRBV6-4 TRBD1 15 CASAPTGTGNSPLHF TGTGCCAGCGCACCCACCGGGACAGGGAATTCACCCCTCCACTTT
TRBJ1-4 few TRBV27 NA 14 CASSVGDLREKLFF TGTGCCAGCAGTGTCGGGGATCTCCGTGAAAAACTGTTTTTT
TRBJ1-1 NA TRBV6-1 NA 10 CASTPSGAFF TGTGCCAGCACCCCATCTGGCGCTTTCTTT
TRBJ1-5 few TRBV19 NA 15 CASTPAGLTNQPQHF TGTGCCAGTACCCCCGCAGGGCTCACCAATCAGCCCCAGCATTTT
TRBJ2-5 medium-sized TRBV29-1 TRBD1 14 CSVEETGKGETQYF TGCAGCGTTGAAGAGACAGGGAAAGGAGAGACCCAGTACTTC
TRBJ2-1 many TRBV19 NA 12 CASNNLGNEQFF TGTGCCAGTAACAATCTGGGGAATGAGCAGTTCTTC
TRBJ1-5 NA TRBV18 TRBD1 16 CASSPRDRGMDQPQHF TGTGCCAGCTCACCACGAGACAGGGGCATGGATCAGCCCCAGCATTTT
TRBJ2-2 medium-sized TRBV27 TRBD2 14 CASSLAGSTGELFF TGTGCCAGCAGCCTAGCGGGAAGCACCGGGGAGCTGTTTTTT
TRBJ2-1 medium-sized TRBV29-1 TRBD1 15 CSVLGQGHSYNEQFF TGCAGCGTCTTGGGACAGGGGCACTCCTACAATGAGCAGTTCTTC
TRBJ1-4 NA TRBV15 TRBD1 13 CATSGTGVGKLFF TGTGCCACCAGCGGGACAGGGGTTGGAAAACTGTTTTTT
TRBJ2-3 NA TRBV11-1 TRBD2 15 CASSFSGTSTDTQYF TGTGCCAGCAGCTTCAGCGGGACCAGCACAGATACGCAGTATTTT
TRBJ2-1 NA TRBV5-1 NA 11 CASSPDNEQFF TGCGCCAGCAGCCCAGATAATGAGCAGTTCTTC
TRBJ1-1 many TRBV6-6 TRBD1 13 CASQTGLNTEAFF TGTGCCAGCCAGACAGGGTTGAACACTGAAGCTTTCTTT
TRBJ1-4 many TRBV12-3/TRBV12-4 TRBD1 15 CASFKSGTGGEKLFF TGTGCCAGCTTTAAGTCAGGGACAGGGGGCGAAAAACTGTTTTTT
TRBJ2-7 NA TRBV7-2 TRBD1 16 CASSRGGTGAAYEQYF TGTGCCAGCAGCCGCGGTGGGACAGGGGCGGCCTACGAGCAGTACTTC
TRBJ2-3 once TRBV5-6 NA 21 CASSLGGVFERTRSSTDTQYF TGTGCCAGCAGCTTGGGGGGGGTTTTTGAAAGGACCCGCTCTAGCACAGATACGCAGTATTTT
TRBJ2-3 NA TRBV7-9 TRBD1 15 CASSPTGGGTDTQYF TGTGCCAGCAGCCCAACAGGGGGCGGGACAGATACGCAGTATTTT